The 10 T cell receptor beta chains below were found in one sample sequenced in a study of T cells after somatic rescue of genetic block. Clones were read by immunoSEQ multiplex PCR, and TCRdb kept only the in-frame ones, dropping some. Among some 68,000 clones listed, approximately 91% were seen once. The specimen was peripheral blood mononuclear cells (PBMCs). The receptor source for this set is a man in his thirties or forties.

This clone was seen a single time. The chain recombines TRBV6-5 with TRBJ2-1, with no clear D. The V gene lost 0 bases and the J gene lost 9 bases, with 6 bases spanning the gap. The CDR3 contains 12 residues. Per germline, CDR1 MNHEY and CDR2 SVGAGI. CDR3: CASSYSGGEQFF. CDR3 nucleotide sequence: TGTGCCAGCAGTTACTCGGGCGGTGAGCAGTTCTTC.

The V call is TRBV27, the J call TRBJ2-3; the match to TRBD2 covers 9 bases. Germline values: CDR1 MNHEY, CDR2 SMNVEV (reference sequence). The CDR3 is made up of 18 amino acids. The V gene end was trimmed by 0 bases and the J gene end by 3 bases; junction bases not matched to a gene: 10. The CDR3 loop is CASSLSIGRGGQTDTQYF. As DNA, the CDR3 is TGTGCCAGCAGTTTATCGATCGGGCGGGGGGGCCAGACAGATACGCAGTATTTT.

The chain joins TRBV6-1 to TRBJ2-4; 10 bases agree with TRBD2. V shed 7 bases and J 1 base; nucleotides not matched to a gene: 4. CDR3 length equals 15 residues. Germline lookup yields CDR1 MNHNS and CDR2 SASEGT. The CDR3 DNA sequence: TGTGCCAGCATAACTAGCGGGATTGCCAAAAACATTCAGTACTTC. Protein product: CASITSGIAKNIQYF.

The chain uses TRBV7-2 and TRBJ1-6; possible D gene TRBD1, 5 bases. CDR3 length equals 13 residues. V gave up 1 base and J gave up 10 bases, with 8 bases separating them. Germline V gene sequence: CDR1 SGHTA, CDR2 FQGNSA. The CDR3 is CASSLEGRSPLHF. CDR3 DNA sequence: TGTGCCAGCAGCTTAGAGGGGCGGTCACCCCTCCACTTT.

The genes are TRBV7-9 and TRBJ2-4; a weak D match, TRBD2 (6 bases). The CDR3 loop spans 15 amino acids. Trimming took 0 bases from V and 6 from J, leaving 12 bases between them. The V gene's germline CDR1 is SEHNR and CDR2 FQNEAQ (reference sequence). CDR3: CASSLATGDSNIQYF. CDR3 DNA sequence: TGTGCCAGCAGCTTAGCGACGGGGGATTCAAACATTCAGTACTTC.

The chain carries TRBV29-1 and TRBJ2-4, with unresolved D. This CDR3 spans 14 amino acids. Trimming removed 6 bases from V and 3 bases from J, with 15 bases in between. Germline CDR1 and CDR2: SQVTM and ANQGSEA. The CDR3 sequence is CSVADLLGKNIQYF. DNA of the CDR3: TGCAGCGTCGCGGACCTGCTAGGCAAAAACATTCAGTACTTC.

V usage is TRBV18 and J usage is TRBJ2-2; tentatively, D is TRBD1 (6 bases). Deletions cut 8 bases from V and 5 bases from J, with 12 bases between. Germline V gene sequence: CDR1 KGHSH, CDR2 LQKENI. This CDR3 is built from 13 residues. The CDR3 DNA is TGTGCCAGCAGAAACAGGGCTACCGGGGAGCTGTTTTTT. It specifies CASRNRATGELFF.

V usage is TRBV28 and J usage is TRBJ2-1; 8 nucleotides match TRBD1. Germline V gene data show CDR1 as MDHEN and CDR2 as SYDVKM. The CDR3 contains 18 residues. The V and J ends lost 2 bases and 0 bases, in that order; junction bases with no gene match: 9. CDR3 DNA: TGTGCCAGCAGTTTAGGCAGGGGGCCCCCAAGCTCCTACAATGAGCAGTTCTTC. Its protein is CASSLGRGPPSSYNEQFF. Based on the CDR3 plus reference TRBV28 and TRBJ2-1, the full variable domain is DVKVTQSSRYLVKRTGEKVFLECVQDMDHENMFWYRQDPGLGLRLIYFSYDVKMKEKGDIPEGYSVSREKKERFSLILESASTNQTSMYLCASSLGRGPPSSYNEQFFGPGTRLTVL.

The CDR3 reads CASSTPPFEQYF. Written as DNA, the CDR3 is TGTGCCAGTAGTACTCCCCCTTTCGAGCAGTACTTC. The chain carries TRBV19 and TRBJ2-7, with D unclear. CDR1 and CDR2 (germline): LNHDA, SQIVND (reference sequence). Trimming took off 4 bases at V and 6 bases at J, with 10 bases between the two ends. The CDR3 totals 12 residues.

This clone was recorded a few times. The V gene is TRBV19, the J gene TRBJ1-2, with D uncertain. Per the germline V gene, CDR1 is LNHDA and CDR2 is SQIVND (reference sequence). V gave up 7 bases and J gave up 5 bases, with 8 bases separating them. The CDR3 runs 11 residues. CDR3 sequence (DNA): TGTGCCAGTAATTCAGGATATGGCTACACCTTC. Amino acids: CASNSGYGYTF.